Listed below are T cell receptor beta chains from one sample, sequenced in a study of cytomegalovirus exposure and HLA in healthy donors. Sequencing used immunoSEQ multiplex PCR; TCRdb keeps in-frame clones, though not all of them. The sample data list 95,000 to 150,000 clones. Sequencing input: PBMCs. These receptors came from a man between 18 and 35 years old in good health and CMV-seronegative. Each CDR3 is given with its conserved first and last residue. D genes are given only for firm matches.

TRBV11-2	TRBJ2-7	.	CASSLGVLAGQTYEQYF	TGTGCCAGCAGCTTAGGGGTCTTGGCAGGACAGACCTACGAGCAGTACTTC
TRBV18	TRBJ1-6	TRBD1	CASSPGTGGHSPLHF	TGTGCCAGCTCACCAGGGACAGGGGGCCACTCACCCCTCCACTTT
TRBV27	TRBJ2-6	TRBD1	CASSRRQGSSPGANVLTF	TGTGCCAGCAGTAGAAGACAGGGGAGTAGCCCTGGGGCCAACGTCCTGACTTTC
TRBV6-1	TRBJ1-5	TRBD1	CASSSDRDPWQPQHF	TGTGCCAGCAGTTCGGACAGGGACCCGTGGCAGCCCCAGCATTTT
TRBV5-1	TRBJ2-3	TRBD2	CASQRGGTDTQYF	TGCGCCTCCCAGCGGGGGGGCACAGATACGCAGTATTTT
TRBV6-5	TRBJ2-4	TRBD1	CASSGQTGGKNIQYF	TGTGCCAGCAGTGGACAGACAGGGGGCAAAAACATTCAGTACTTC
TRBV9	TRBJ1-2	TRBD1	CASSGSGTGVNYGYTF	TGTGCCAGCAGCGGATCCGGGACAGGAGTTAACTATGGCTACACCTTC
TRBV5-6	TRBJ2-7	.	CASSSTAGEQYF	TGTGCCAGCAGCTCGACTGCGGGCGAGCAGTACTTC
TRBV19	TRBJ2-5	.	CASNMAGGPETQYF	TGTGCCAGTAATATGGCCGGAGGCCCAGAGACCCAGTACTTC
TRBV7-2	TRBJ2-2	TRBD1	CASTLQGANTGELFF	TGTGCCAGCACCCTACAGGGGGCGAACACCGGGGAGCTGTTTTTT
TRBV7-9	TRBJ2-1	.	CASRWGDSYNEQFF	TGTGCCAGCAGGTGGGGAGACTCCTACAATGAGCAGTTCTTC
TRBV19	TRBJ1-1	TRBD1	CASSIISTGGYEAFF	TGTGCCAGTAGTATAATCTCGACAGGGGGCTACGAAGCTTTCTTT
TRBV5-1	TRBJ2-1	.	CASSPGDIPYNEQFF	TGCGCCAGCAGCCCAGGGGACATCCCCTACAATGAGCAGTTCTTC
TRBV5-8	TRBJ2-1	TRBD1	CASSRRQGREQFF	TGTGCCAGCAGCAGGAGACAGGGACGTGAGCAGTTCTTC
TRBV5-4	TRBJ1-3	.	CASSLGAPGAGNTIYF	TGTGCCAGCAGCTTGGGGGCTCCAGGGGCTGGAAACACCATATATTTT
TRBV19	TRBJ1-5	TRBD1	CASSTDRAGPQHF	TGTGCCAGTAGTACGGACAGGGCTGGGCCCCAGCATTTT
TRBV5-6	TRBJ2-5	.	CASSLRGGAAKYYF	TGTGCCAGCAGCTTGCGGGGTGGAGCCGCTAAATACTACTTC
TRBV4-1	TRBJ1-1	.	CASSQVLLNTEAFF	TGCGCCAGCAGCCAAGTTCTCTTGAACACTGAAGCTTTCTTT
TRBV4-1	TRBJ2-1	TRBD2	CASALSGSSYNEQFF	TGCGCCAGCGCGCTCAGCGGGAGCTCCTACAATGAGCAGTTCTTC
TRBV19	TRBJ2-3	.	CASSITGRTDTQYF	TGTGCCAGTAGTATCACAGGGCGCACAGATACGCAGTATTTT
TRBV28	TRBJ2-1	TRBD2	CASSFASGSPLRDEQFF	TGTGCCAGCAGTTTCGCTAGCGGGAGTCCCCTCCGGGATGAGCAGTTCTTC
TRBV5-5	TRBJ1-6	.	CASSLGGGSSPLHF	TGTGCCAGCAGCTTGGGGGGAGGTAGTTCACCCCTCCACTTT
TRBV27	TRBJ2-1	.	CASSSSGGGYNEQFF	.
TRBV25-1	TRBJ1-1	TRBD1	CASKGQGSRGEAFF	TGTGCCAGCAAGGGACAGGGCAGCCGGGGGGAAGCTTTCTTT
TRBV6-6	TRBJ2-7	.	CASSGAYGQYF	TGTGCCAGCAGTGGGGCTTACGGGCAGTACTTC
TRBV29-1	TRBJ2-7	TRBD2	CSVVGTSGLYEQYF	TGCAGCGTTGTCGGGACTAGCGGGTTGTACGAGCAGTACTTC
TRBV28	TRBJ2-1	TRBD2	CASSFPPPREGREQFF	TGTGCCAGCAGTTTTCCCCCCCCGCGGGAGGGCCGGGAGCAGTTCTTC
TRBV5-6	TRBJ2-2	TRBD1	CASSLFDRGTGELFF	TGTGCCAGCAGTTTATTCGACAGGGGCACCGGGGAGCTGTTTTTT
TRBV4-1	TRBJ2-1	TRBD2	CASSQEVAGVDEQFF	TGCGCCAGCAGCCAAGAAGTAGCGGGAGTTGATGAGCAGTTCTTC
TRBV9	TRBJ1-1	.	CASSVTGTETEAFF	TGTGCCAGCAGCGTTACAGGGACGGAGACTGAAGCTTTCTTT
TRBV5-1	TRBJ1-4	.	CASSFGQGHQKLFF	TGCGCCAGCAGCTTCGGGCAGGGTCATCAAAAACTGTTTTTT
TRBV9	TRBJ1-5	.	CASSRGGNQPQHF	TGTGCCAGCAGCCGGGGGGGCAATCAGCCCCAGCATTTT